Below, one T cell receptor beta chain is given with its context. The record originates from a study of blood T cell repertoires in COVID-19. Study in general: Specimens from acute and convalescent COVID-19 originated in the United States, Italy and Spain. PBMCs, B-cell-depleted T cells, or T cells were the source of the cDNA or gDNA that made up the material.

In the original workflow: Counts of nucleated cells, estimated from reference gene primer amplification, were obtained. The repertoire was sequenced with immunoSEQ multiplex PCR; TCRdb's copy has only in-frame clones and lacks some. The V and J calls and the clone size are those of that table, but D and trimming were determined from the DNA. Counted here are about 230,000 clones, about nine tenths occurring once; the ten biggest clones make up less than 3.5%. Enrolled during active infection, Seattle patients were then followed longitudinally. This TCR derives from a man aged 30-40 years with COVID-19, enrolled during active disease. Sample: peripheral blood.

DNA of the CDR3: TGTGCCAGCAGTTACCGACGGGAACACTATGGCTACACCTTC. Translation gives CASSYRREHYGYTF. V is TRBV6-5 and J is TRBJ1-2; D uncertain. With 2 bases removed from V and 3 bases from J, the gap between germline ends came to 10 bases. Looked up from germline, CDR1 is MNHEY and CDR2 is SVGAGI. The CDR3 totals 14 residues.